The rows below give T cell receptor beta chains drawn from one sample of a study of graft-versus-host responses after intestinal transplantation. TCRdb keeps only in-frame clones here, not all; method: immunoSEQ multiplex PCR. Here the sample spans 10,000 to 15,000 clones, roughly 80% being singletons. Sequencing used PBMCs, obtained roughly 310 days after intestinal transplant. The receptors derive from a human patient who received an intestinal transplant, so some T cells may come from the graft donor. Both conserved end residues are part of each CDR3. D genes are given only for firm matches. Size tells how often a clone was seen (once, few, many) or the class of an expanded clone, and some rows leave it out.

V: TRBV5-1; D: TRBD2; size: -; J: TRBJ2-1; DNA: TGCGCCAGCAGCTTGGTTGGTAGCGGGGCTTACAATGAGCAGTTCTTC; CDR3: CASSLVGSGAYNEQFF
V: TRBV9; D: TRBD2; size: -; J: TRBJ2-1; DNA: TGTGCCAGCAGCGTAGGACTAGCCGGGAATTATGAGCAGTTCTTC; CDR3: CASSVGLAGNYEQFF
V: TRBV12-5; D: -; size: -; J: TRBJ2-7; DNA: TGTGCTAGTGGTTTGGTACGCCTCCACTACTTC; CDR3: CASGLVRLHYF
V: TRBV5-1; D: TRBD2; size: -; J: TRBJ2-7; DNA: TGCGCCAGCAGCCATACTAGCGGGAGGGCGTACGAGCAGTACTTC; CDR3: CASSHTSGRAYEQYF
V: TRBV7-2; D: -; size: once; J: TRBJ2-3; DNA: TGTGCCAGCAGCCGAAAGGACAGACCCCAGGGTACGCAGTATTTT; CDR3: CASSRKDRPQGTQYF
V: TRBV27; D: -; size: -; J: TRBJ2-6; DNA: TGTGCCAGCAGACTTTATTCGGAGGAGAGGGGCTGGGCCAACGTCCTGACTTTC; CDR3: CASRLYSEERGWANVLTF
V: TRBV14; D: -; size: -; J: TRBJ2-5; DNA: TGTGCCAGCAGCCAAGGGCCTAGTCAGGAGACCCAGTACTTC; CDR3: CASSQGPSQETQYF
V: TRBV15; D: TRBD2; size: once; J: TRBJ2-7; DNA: TGTGCCACCAGCAGAGATGGGCCAGGGGAAGCTAGCGGGAGGACCTACGAGCAGTACTTC; CDR3: CATSRDGPGEASGRTYEQYF
V: TRBV11-3; D: -; size: -; J: TRBJ1-1; DNA: TGTGCCAGCAGCTTTTATCGGGAGACAGCCCCGGGAGACACTGAAGCTTTCTTT; CDR3: CASSFYRETAPGDTEAFF
V: TRBV27; D: -; size: once; J: TRBJ2-5; DNA: TGTGCCAGCAGTTTTCGGGCCTTAGGGGGTCAAGAGACCCAGTACTTC; CDR3: CASSFRALGGQETQYF
V: TRBV5-8; D: TRBD2; size: -; J: TRBJ2-5; DNA: TGTGCCAGCAGCTTCCCGGGACTAGCGGGAGTACGAGAGACCCAGTACTTC; CDR3: CASSFPGLAGVRETQYF
V: TRBV9; D: -; size: -; J: TRBJ2-5; DNA: TGTGCCAGCAGCCCCCGGGTTTCGAGGCTATGGACCCAGTACTTC; CDR3: CASSPRVSRLWTQYF
V: TRBV7-3; D: -; size: -; J: TRBJ2-3; DNA: TGTGCCAGCAGCCAGGACTTCACAGATACGCAGTATTTT; CDR3: CASSQDFTDTQYF
V: TRBV28; D: -; size: -; J: TRBJ2-3; DNA: TGTGCCAGCAGTTTTCGGCTTACAGCCACAGATACGCAGTATTTT; CDR3: CASSFRLTATDTQYF
V: TRBV5-6; D: -; size: -; J: TRBJ2-1; DNA: TGTGCCAGCAGCTTGGATGTTAGCGGACAATCGTCGAACAATGAGCAGTTCTTC; CDR3: CASSLDVSGQSSNNEQFF
V: TRBV30; D: -; size: few; J: TRBJ1-5; DNA: TGTGCCTGGAAGGAGGAAGGCAATCAGCCCCAGCATTTT; CDR3: CAWKEEGNQPQHF
V: TRBV11-3; D: -; size: -; J: TRBJ1-1; DNA: TGTGCCAGCAGGGGGACGGGAACTGAAGCTTTCTTT; CDR3: CASRGTGTEAFF
V: TRBV7-9; D: -; size: -; J: TRBJ1-2; DNA: TGTGCCAGCAGCTTAGTACCGGGGTCCAATGGCTACACCTTC; CDR3: CASSLVPGSNGYTF
V: TRBV14; D: TRBD1; size: -; J: TRBJ2-7; DNA: TGTGCCAGCAGCCTGCGCCGGGACAGCTCCTACGAGCAGTACTTC; CDR3: CASSLRRDSSYEQYF
V: TRBV9; D: -; size: -; J: TRBJ1-2; DNA: TGTGCCAGCAGCGCCCTAACGGGGCCTAACTATGGCTACACCTTC; CDR3: CASSALTGPNYGYTF
V: TRBV5-6; D: -; size: -; J: TRBJ1-2; DNA: TGTGCCAGCAGCGAAACAGCCGGGCCTTATGGCTACACCTTC; CDR3: CASSETAGPYGYTF
V: TRBV7-9; D: -; size: -; J: TRBJ2-7; DNA: TGTGCCAGGGATGAGTCTTACGAGCAGTACTTC; CDR3: CARDESYEQYF
V: TRBV21-1; D: -; size: -; J: TRBJ1-2; DNA: TGTGCCAGCATCACCTCGGACAGACGAAATCCTAACTATGGCTACACCTTC; CDR3: CASITSDRRNPNYGYTF
V: TRBV4-2; D: TRBD2; size: -; J: TRBJ2-2; DNA: TGTGCCAGCAGCCAAGAACTAGCGGGGAGCGCCGGGGAGCTGTTTTTT; CDR3: CASSQELAGSAGELFF
V: TRBV6-5; D: TRBD1; size: -; J: TRBJ2-7; DNA: TGTGCCAGCACTTCCGGGACAGGGGGCTACGAGCAGTACTTC; CDR3: CASTSGTGGYEQYF
V: TRBV7-3; D: -; size: -; J: TRBJ2-6; DNA: TGTGCCAGCAGTAGGGAGGGGGCTCGCTCTGGGGCCAACGTCCTGACTTTC; CDR3: CASSREGARSGANVLTF
V: TRBV2; D: TRBD1; size: -; J: TRBJ2-7; DNA: TGTGCCAGCAGTAAGGGTAGGACAGGGTATTACGAGCAGTACTTC; CDR3: CASSKGRTGYYEQYF
V: TRBV19; D: -; size: -; J: TRBJ1-2; DNA: TGTGCCAGTACCAAGACAGGAAACTATGGCTACACCTTC; CDR3: CASTKTGNYGYTF
V: TRBV6-1; D: -; size: few; J: TRBJ1-1; DNA: TGTGCCAGCAGTGAAGGAGGGGGGAACACTGAAGCTTTCTTT; CDR3: CASSEGGGNTEAFF
V: TRBV5-4; D: TRBD1; size: -; J: TRBJ1-1; DNA: TGTGCCAGCAGCCTAGACAGGGGTGAAGCTTTCTTT; CDR3: CASSLDRGEAFF
V: TRBV5-1; D: TRBD1; size: once; J: TRBJ1-4; DNA: TGCGCCAGCAGCTTGGGCGGGTCGACAGGGTTTCGTGAAAAACTGTTTTTT; CDR3: CASSLGGSTGFREKLFF
V: TRBV6-1; D: -; size: -; J: TRBJ1-6; DNA: TGTGCCAGCAGTGAAGCGGAACAGGGTAATTCACCCCTCCACTTT; CDR3: CASSEAEQGNSPLHF
V: TRBV14; D: -; size: -; J: TRBJ2-1; DNA: TGTGCCAGCAGCCAAGGTCGTACAGTTAGCGATGAGCAGTTCTTC; CDR3: CASSQGRTVSDEQFF
V: TRBV7-9; D: -; size: few; J: TRBJ2-2; DNA: TGTGCCAGCAGCTTAGGGACCGGGGAGCTGTTTTTT; CDR3: CASSLGTGELFF
V: TRBV19; D: TRBD2; size: -; J: TRBJ2-1; DNA: TGTGCCAGTAGTAGATCCGGGACTAGCGGGAGTCTCAATGAGCAGTTCTTC; CDR3: CASSRSGTSGSLNEQFF
V: TRBV7-9; D: -; size: -; J: TRBJ2-6; DNA: TGTGCCAGCAGAAAGAGCTCTGGGGCCAACGTCCTGACTTTC; CDR3: CASRKSSGANVLTF
V: TRBV9; D: TRBD2; size: -; J: TRBJ2-1; DNA: TGTGCCAGCAGCGTAGGCCCCGGGATCCGGGGAGGGGAGGAGCAGTTCTTC; CDR3: CASSVGPGIRGGEEQFF
V: TRBV21-1; D: -; size: few; J: TRBJ2-7; DNA: TGTGCCAGCAGCACAGGGACTAGCGGGAGACCCTACGAGCAGTACTTC; CDR3: CASSTGTSGRPYEQYF
V: TRBV27; D: -; size: -; J: TRBJ2-7; DNA: TGTGCCAGCAGTCAGGGAGGTCCCTCCTACGAGCAGTACTTC; CDR3: CASSQGGPSYEQYF
V: TRBV27; D: TRBD2; size: -; J: TRBJ2-1; DNA: TGTGCCAGCAGTTTAAGACTAGCGGTTTTCAATGAGCAGTTCTTC; CDR3: CASSLRLAVFNEQFF